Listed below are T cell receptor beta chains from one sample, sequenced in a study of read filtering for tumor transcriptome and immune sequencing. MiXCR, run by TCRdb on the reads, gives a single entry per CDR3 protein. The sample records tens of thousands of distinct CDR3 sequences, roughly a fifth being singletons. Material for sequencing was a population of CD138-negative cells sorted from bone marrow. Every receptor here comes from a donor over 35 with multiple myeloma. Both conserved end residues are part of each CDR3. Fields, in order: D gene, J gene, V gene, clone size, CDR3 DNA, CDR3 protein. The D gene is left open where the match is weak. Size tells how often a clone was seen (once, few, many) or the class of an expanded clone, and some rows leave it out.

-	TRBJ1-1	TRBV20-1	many	TGCAGTGCTAGCGTGGTCGTCAACACTGAAGCTTTCTTT	CSASVVVNTEAFF
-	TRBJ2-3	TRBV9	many	TGTGCCAGCAGCCCTCGACAAACCACAGATACGCAGTATTTT	CASSPRQTTDTQYF
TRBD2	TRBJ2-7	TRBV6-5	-	TGTGCCAGCAGTTACTCCCCGCGGGGGGCGGGAGAGCAGTACTTC	CASSYSPRGAGEQYF
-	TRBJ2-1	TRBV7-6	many	TGTGCCGCCTCCGTGGGACTGTCCTACAATGAGCAGTTCTTC	CAASVGLSYNEQFF
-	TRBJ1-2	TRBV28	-	TGTGCCAGCAGCCCCCGGACGGCCGGTGGCTACACCTTC	CASSPRTAGGYTF
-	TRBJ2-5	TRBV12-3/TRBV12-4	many	TGTGCCAGCAGTTTAAGGGGCAGCCGACAGGAGACCCAGTACTTC	CASSLRGSRQETQYF
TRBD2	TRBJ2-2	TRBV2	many	TGTGCCAGCCTTAATGCGGGGGACACCGGGGAGCTGTTTTTT	CASLNAGDTGELFF
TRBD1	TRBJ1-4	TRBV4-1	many	TGCGCCAGCAGCCACCACGGACAGGGAGGAAAACTGTTTTTT	CASSHHGQGGKLFF
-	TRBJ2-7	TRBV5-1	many	TGCGCCAGCAGCTTGACAGGGAGAGGAACCTACGAGCAGTACTTC	CASSLTGRGTYEQYF
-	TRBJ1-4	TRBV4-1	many	TGCGCCAGCAGTCCCAAGCTAGGCGGCGAAAAACTGTTTTTT	CASSPKLGGEKLFF
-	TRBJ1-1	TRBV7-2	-	TGTGCCAGCCGACCCCAGGGCCCAAACACTGAAGCTTTCTTT	CASRPQGPNTEAFF
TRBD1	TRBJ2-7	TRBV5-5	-	TGTGCCAGCAGCTTCCCAGGGGGCTCCTACGAGCAGTACTTC	CASSFPGGSYEQYF
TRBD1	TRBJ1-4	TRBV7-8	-	TGTGCCAGCAGTCAAAACAGGGGGCGGAATGAAAAACTGTTTTTT	CASSQNRGRNEKLFF
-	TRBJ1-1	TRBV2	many	TGTGCCAGCAGGGCGGCGGGGGCGGGCACTGAAGCTTTCTTT	CASRAAGAGTEAFF
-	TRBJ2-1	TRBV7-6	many	TGTGCCAGCAGCTTATTGACAGCCTCCTACAATGAGCAGTTCTTC	CASSLLTASYNEQFF
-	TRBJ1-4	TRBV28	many	TGTGCCAGCAGTTTTGGCGGTACGAATGAAAAACTGTTTTTT	CASSFGGTNEKLFF
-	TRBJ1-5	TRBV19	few	TGTGCCAGTAGTAGGGCCTCCCAGTTACAGCTGGGGGATCCGCCCCAGCATTTT	CASSRASQLQLGDPPQHF
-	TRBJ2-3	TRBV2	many	TGTGCCAGCAAACAGGGCTACGTTGTAGATACGCAGTATTTT	CASKQGYVVDTQYF
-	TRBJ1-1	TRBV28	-	TGTGCCAGCTCGGGGCCGATCACAAACACTGAAGCTTTCTTT	CASSGPITNTEAFF
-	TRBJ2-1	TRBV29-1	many	TGCAGCGTTGATGAGGGGGGGAACCCCGGGTTCTTC	CSVDEGGNPGFF
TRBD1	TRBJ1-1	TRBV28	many	TGTGCCAGCAGCACCCTGGGACAGGGAGACACTGAAGCTTTCTTT	CASSTLGQGDTEAFF
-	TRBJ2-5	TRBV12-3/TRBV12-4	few	TGTGCCAGCAGTAAACAGGGAGGGGAGACCCAGTACTTC	CASSKQGGETQYF
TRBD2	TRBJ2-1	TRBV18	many	TGTGCCAGCTCACCACTGGGGACTAGCCTAAACAATGAGCAGTTCTTC	CASSPLGTSLNNEQFF
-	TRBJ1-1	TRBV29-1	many	TGCAGCGTTGGGGCGGGTAGGCTCACTGAAGCTTTCTTT	CSVGAGRLTEAFF
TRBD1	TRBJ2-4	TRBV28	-	TGTGCCAGCAGCCCAAGGATCTTCCAGGGGGAAAACATTCAGTACTTC	CASSPRIFQGENIQYF
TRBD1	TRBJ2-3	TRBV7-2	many	TGTGCCAGCAGCTCAGGACAGGGGCGAGATACGCAGTATTTT	CASSSGQGRDTQYF
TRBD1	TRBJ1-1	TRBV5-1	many	TGCGCCAGCAGCCTGACAGGGGGGGTGACTGAAGCTTTCTTT	CASSLTGGVTEAFF
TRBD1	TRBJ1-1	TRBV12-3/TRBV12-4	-	TGTGGCAGCAGCCCGACAGGGCAGGTTCGGGCTTTCTTT	CGSSPTGQVRAFF
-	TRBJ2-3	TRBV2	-	TGTGCCAGCAGGGTGGGGGGAACCACAGATACGCAGTATTTT	CASRVGGTTDTQYF